This T cell receptor (beta chain) came from a study of early T cells in non-severe SARS-CoV-2 infection. This CDR3 comprises 13 residues. The germline V and J ends were trimmed by 6 bases and 6 bases, with 13 bases remaining between them. Germline assignment: CDR1 SGHDT and CDR2 YYEEEE. This clonotype was seen at least ten times. Using its own MiXCR run on the 5' RACE reads, TCRdb lists one record per CDR3 protein. The sample consists of roughly 62,000 distinct CDR3 sequences, more than 7% of them appearing once. The chain uses TRBV5-6 and TRBJ2-1, with D possibly being TRBD2 (6 bases). Sequencing input: whole blood. This sequence originates from an adult who was a healthcare worker with PCR-confirmed SARS-CoV-2 infection or an uninfected control (not recorded which). CDR3 DNA: TGTGCCAGCAACCACGGGGGTATCAATGAGCAGTTCTTC. This sequence encodes CASNHGGINEQFF.